The 32 T cell receptor beta chains in this list originate from one sample, sequenced in a study of cytomegalovirus exposure and HLA in healthy donors. Assay: immunoSEQ multiplex PCR; the TCRdb copy retains only in-frame clones and omits some. The data contain under 250,000 clones, 80% to 90% of them seen just once; the ten biggest clones take up around 1.3%. The sequencing input was PBMCs. All receptors derive from a woman aged 30 to 39 in good health and CMV-seronegative.

The rearrangement links TRBV5-4 to TRBJ2-7; 8 nucleotides agree with TRBD1. The V segment lost 4 bases and the J segment 9 bases; nucleotides outside the gene matches: 18. This CDR3 is 16 amino acids long. The germline CDR1 and CDR2 sequences are SGHNT and YYREEE (reference sequence). CDR3 in amino acids: CASSPASGTGGLRQYF. The CDR3 DNA reads as TGTGCCAGCAGCCCCGCTTCCGGGACAGGCGGATTGCGGCAGTACTTC.

The CDR3 loop is CASSQGGPGNQPQHF. The CDR3 DNA reads TGTGCCAGCAGTCAGGGGGGTCCGGGCAATCAGCCCCAGCATTTT. V usage is TRBV27 and J usage is TRBJ1-5, with 7 bases fitting TRBD1. CDR3 length: 15 amino acids. J lost 2 bases, V lost 5 bases, and 6 bases had no gene match. Germline V gene lookup returns CDR1 MNHEY and CDR2 SMNVEV (reference sequence).

The rearrangement links TRBV6-6 to TRBJ2-2, with D hard to call. Germline CDR1 is MNHNY and CDR2 is SVGAGI (reference sequence). The CDR3 is 14 amino acids. V was clipped by 7 bases and J by 0 bases, with 9 bases between them. The CDR3 DNA reads as TGTGCCAGCATTGGAGCCGCGAACACCGGGGAGCTGTTTTTT. Its translation is CASIGAANTGELFF.

This clone showed up many times. The genes are TRBV5-5 and TRBJ1-2; tentative D call: TRBD1 (5 bases). The CDR3 spans 14 residues. Germline-derived CDR1 and CDR2 are SGHKS and YYEKEE (reference sequence). Between the trimmed V and J ends, which lost 7 bases and 5 bases, there was a span of 18 bases. The CDR3 DNA is TGTGCCAGCCTGCATAGGGACGGGAGATATGGCTACACCTTC. Amino acids: CASLHRDGRYGYTF.

The chain employs TRBV30 and TRBJ2-3, with 8 bases lining up with TRBD2. Germline assignment: CDR1 GTSNPN and CDR2 SVGIG (reference sequence). The trim removed 5 bases at V and 2 bases at J, leaving 3 bases unmatched. This CDR3 contains 13 residues. CDR3 sequence reads: CAWVAGSTDTQYF. The CDR3 region has the DNA TGTGCCTGGGTAGCGGGGTCCACAGATACGCAGTATTTT.

V gene TRBV2 combines with J gene TRBJ2-5; TRBD2 aligns across 10 bases. The ends lost 7 bases at V and 5 bases at J; junction bases unmatched: 13. The CDR3 runs to 16 residues. Looked up from germline, CDR1 is SNHLY and CDR2 is FYNNEI. This CDR3 is CASTPDSGGAWETQYF. In nucleotides, the CDR3 is TGTGCCAGCACCCCGGACAGCGGGGGGGCCTGGGAGACCCAGTACTTC.

This clone came up once. This chain connects TRBV4-2 to TRBJ2-7; 13 bases fit TRBD2. Per germline, CDR1 LGHNA and CDR2 YNFKEQ. The CDR3 is made up of 16 amino acids. J gave up 7 bases and V 3 bases, and 9 bases lay outside the gene matches. CDR3 in DNA: TGTGCCAGCAGCCAGGACTGGACTAGCGGGAGCGGGGAGCAGTACTTC. As protein: CASSQDWTSGSGEQYF.

The chain links TRBV30 to TRBJ1-3, with a possible D match to TRBD1 (6 bases). The CDR3 is 13 residues long. V shed 1 base and J shed 4 bases, with 8 bases lying between them. Per germline, CDR1 GTSNPN and CDR2 SVGIG (reference sequence). In nucleotides, the CDR3 is TGTGCCTGGAGTGGGGACATCGGAAACACCATATATTTT. Translating it yields CAWSGDIGNTIYF.

This clone was detected only a few times. V gene TRBV30 combines with J gene TRBJ2-7; D is ambiguous. Germline values: CDR1 GTSNPN, CDR2 SVGIG (reference sequence). The CDR3 is 12 amino acids. V was pared by 6 bases and J by 0 bases, with 9 bases between. The CDR3 loop is CACQAPSYEQYF. In nucleotides, the CDR3 is TGTGCCTGTCAGGCTCCCTCCTACGAGCAGTACTTC.

The chain carries TRBV6-6 and TRBJ2-1, with 12 bases aligning to TRBD2. The V segment lost 8 bases and the J segment 6 bases; nucleotides outside the gene matches: 11. CDR1 and CDR2 from the germline V gene are MNHNY and SVGAGI (reference sequence). The CDR3 is 16 amino acids. CDR3 nucleotide sequence: TGTGCCAGCCTAGCGGGGGGGCCTCGGGTACTCAATGAGCAGTTCTTC. This sequence encodes CASLAGGPRVLNEQFF.

This chain connects TRBV19 to TRBJ2-6; perhaps TRBD2 as D (6 bases). The CDR3 is 17 amino acids. V lost 2 bases to trimming and J lost 1 base, with 12 bases between them. Germline assignment: CDR1 LNHDA and CDR2 SQIVND (reference sequence). The CDR3 nucleotides read TGTGCCAGTAGTATAAGGGGCGGGGTATCTGGGGCCAACGTCCTGACTTTC. This translates into CASSIRGGVSGANVLTF.

This clone occurred once. The J gene is TRBJ2-5, the V gene TRBV20-1, with D uncertain. Trimming removed 4 bases at V and 5 bases at J, with 5 bases between. The CDR3 extends over 10 amino acids. Germline lookup yields CDR1 DFQATT and CDR2 SNEGSKA (reference sequence). The CDR3 sequence: CSATRETQYF. The CDR3 DNA sequence: TGCAGTGCTACCCGGGAGACCCAGTACTTC.

This chain uses TRBV7-9 with TRBJ2-3; the D gene is possibly TRBD1 (6 bases). Trimming stripped 4 bases from V and 4 bases from J, with 9 bases between. This CDR3 is 13 amino acids long. CDR1 SEHNR and CDR2 FQNEAQ come from the germline V gene (reference sequence). The CDR3, as DNA: TGTGCCAGCAGCTCACAGGGTCCAGATACGCAGTATTTT. Translated: CASSSQGPDTQYF.

V is TRBV10-2 and J is TRBJ2-1, with a weak D call TRBD1 (7 bases). Per the germline V gene, CDR1 is WSHSY and CDR2 is SAAADI. Trimming took 7 bases from V and 7 from J, leaving 14 bases between them. The CDR3 is 13 amino acids. For the CDR3, the DNA is TGCGCCAGCATGGTGGCAGGGGGGAATGAGCAGTTCTTC. Amino acid sequence: CASMVAGGNEQFF.

The chain recombines TRBV28 with TRBJ1-6; 9 bases map to TRBD1. There are 15 residues in the CDR3. CDR1 and CDR2 (germline): MDHEN, SYDVKM. The V and J ends lost 7 bases and 7 bases, in that order; junction bases with no gene match: 8. The CDR3 spells CASTEIGQGNSPLHF. DNA of the CDR3: TGTGCCAGCACTGAGATAGGACAGGGGAATTCACCCCTCCACTTT. Drawing the rest from reference TRBV28 and TRBJ1-6, the complete variable domain is DVKVTQSSRYLVKRTGEKVFLECVQDMDHENMFWYRQDPGLGLRLIYFSYDVKMKEKGDIPEGYSVSREKKERFSLILESASTNQTSMYLCASTEIGQGNSPLHFGNGTRLTVT.

The rearrangement joins TRBV7-9 to TRBJ1-1; tentative D call: TRBD1 (5 bases). CDR3 size: 15 residues. Trimming cost V 2 bases and J 8 bases, with 18 bases left between them. Germline V gives CDR1 SEHNR, CDR2 FQNEAQ (reference sequence). The CDR3 bases are TGTGCCAGCAGCTTATCATATCAGGGCTTTTTAGAAGCTTTCTTT. Translating it yields CASSLSYQGFLEAFF.

V gene TRBV5-6 combines with J gene TRBJ2-3; the D gene is possibly TRBD1 (6 bases). This CDR3 has 14 amino acids. Germline V gene data show CDR1 as SGHDT and CDR2 as YYEEEE. V was shortened by 4 bases and J by 0 bases, with 9 bases between the two germline ends. CDR3 nucleotides: TGTGCCAGCAGCGACACAGGGAGCACAGATACGCAGTATTTT. Its translation: CASSDTGSTDTQYF. The variable domain in full, completed from reference TRBV5-6 and TRBJ2-3, reads DAGVTQSPTHLIKTRGQQVTLRCSPKSGHDTVSWYQQALGQGPQFIFQYYEEEERQRGNFPDRFSGHQFPNYSSELNVNALLLGDSALYLCASSDTGSTDTQYFGPGTRLTVL.

The chain links TRBV30 to TRBJ2-7, with D possibly TRBD1 on 6 matching bases. The CDR3 is 13 amino acids. Germline lookup yields CDR1 GTSNPN and CDR2 SVGIG (reference sequence). V was trimmed by 3 bases and J by 2 bases, leaving 11 bases between them. The CDR3 region has the DNA TGTGCCTGGAGCGCTGGGACAACCTACGAGCAGTACTTC. Translation gives CAWSAGTTYEQYF.

This clone was counted only a few times. This chain links TRBV9 with TRBJ1-2, with 7 bases matching TRBD1. The CDR3 totals 13 residues. CDR1 SGDLS and CDR2 YYNGEE come from the germline V gene. V gave up 1 base and J gave up 4 bases; unmatched junction bases: 1. The CDR3 DNA sequence: TGTGCCAGCAGCGTAAGGGACAGCTATGGCTACACCTTC. It codes for CASSVRDSYGYTF.

The chain links TRBV7-2 to TRBJ1-5, with a possible D match to TRBD1 (6 bases). The V gene lost 5 bases and the J gene lost 3 bases, with 14 bases spanning the gap. Germline assignment: CDR1 SGHTA and CDR2 FQGNSA. The CDR3 totals 15 residues. The CDR3 DNA is TGTGCCAGCAGCCAAGGACGACAGGACAATCAGCCCCAGCATTTT. This gives the protein CASSQGRQDNQPQHF.

The V call is TRBV25-1, the J call TRBJ1-1, with D unresolved. This CDR3 has 14 residues. Between the trimmed V and J ends, which lost 1 base and 1 base, there was a span of 7 bases. Germline-derived CDR1 and CDR2 are MGHDK and SYGVNS. CDR3 DNA: TGTGCCAGCAGTGAATTTAGAGGGAACACTGAAGCTTTCTTT. Protein sequence: CASSEFRGNTEAFF.

V is TRBV28 and J is TRBJ1-1; D gene ambiguous. The length of the CDR3 is 13 residues. V was pared by 5 bases and J by 3 bases, with 10 bases between. Germline-derived CDR1 and CDR2 are MDHEN and SYDVKM. The DNA for the CDR3 is TGTGCCAGCAGTGAGGACTACGACACTGAAGCTTTCTTT. Amino acid sequence: CASSEDYDTEAFF.

The gene calls are TRBV5-1 and TRBJ1-4, with D tentatively TRBD1 (6 bases). Looked up from germline, CDR1 is SGHRS and CDR2 is YFSETQ. This CDR3 has 15 amino acids. Trimming left V 7 bases short and J 0 bases short, with 13 bases between. Here the CDR3 DNA reads TGCGCCAGCGGGAGGGGGGATTCAACTAATGAAAAACTGTTTTTT. This sequence encodes CASGRGDSTNEKLFF.

The chain recombines TRBV9 with TRBJ2-7; D is possibly TRBD1 (6 bases). The CDR3 runs to 12 residues. CDR1 SGDLS and CDR2 YYNGEE come from the germline V gene. The V and J ends lost 6 bases and 5 bases respectively, with 12 bases between them. The CDR3 loop is CASKGRGDEQYF. DNA of the CDR3: TGTGCCAGCAAGGGCAGGGGTGACGAGCAGTACTTC. Full variable domain (remainder filled in from reference TRBV9 and TRBJ2-7): DSGVTQTPKHLITATGQRVTLRCSPRSGDLSVYWYQQSLDQGLQFLIQYYNGEERAKGNILERFSAQQFPDLHSELNLSSLELGDSALYFCASKGRGDEQYFGPGTRLTVT.

The chain carries TRBV27 and TRBJ2-1; the match to TRBD2 covers 9 bases. Germline CDR1 is MNHEY and CDR2 is SMNVEV (reference sequence). The CDR3 totals 17 residues. The ends lost 3 bases at V and 7 bases at J; junction bases unmatched: 13. DNA for the CDR3: TGTGCCAGCAGTTTCCTACGGGGGCGGGGGGGCCAGAATGAGCAGTTCTTC. This encodes CASSFLRGRGGQNEQFF.

This chain joins TRBV19 and TRBJ2-7, with 8 bases aligning to TRBD2. J gave up 2 bases and V 6 bases, and 9 bases lay outside the gene matches. The CDR3 sequence is 15 residues long. The germline gives CDR1 LNHDA, CDR2 SQIVND (reference sequence). CDR3 bases: TGTGCCAGTAGGAGTCGGGAGGGCCTCGCCTACGAGCAGTACTTC. It is translated as CASRSREGLAYEQYF.

This rearrangement joins TRBV7-6 to TRBJ2-6; maybe TRBD2 (6 bases). The CDR3 loop spans 19 amino acids. With 5 bases removed from V and 2 bases from J, the gap between germline ends came to 22 bases. Germline V gene data show CDR1 as SGHVS and CDR2 as FNYEAQ. CDR3 residues: CASSKFYGGGVPGANVLTF. Written as DNA, the CDR3 is TGTGCCAGCAGCAAATTCTACGGGGGAGGAGTTCCTGGGGCCAACGTCCTGACTTTC.

The chain combines TRBV15 with TRBJ1-3; D not certain. The CDR3 consists of 15 residues. CDR1 LNHNV and CDR2 YYDKDF come from the germline V gene (reference sequence). The V end was cut by 1 base, the J end by 1 base, with 8 bases between. The CDR3 protein is CATSRGGESGNTIYF. In DNA, the CDR3 is TGTGCCACCAGCAGAGGGGGAGAGTCTGGAAACACCATATATTTT.

The V gene is TRBV28, the J gene TRBJ2-5; 9 bases line up with TRBD1. Germline lookup yields CDR1 MDHEN and CDR2 SYDVKM. The CDR3 spans 15 residues. V lost 5 bases, J lost 4 bases, and 8 bases stayed unmatched. CDR3 bases: TGTGCCAGCAGTCCACAGGGGGCCGTCGGAGAGACCCAGTACTTC. Encoded protein: CASSPQGAVGETQYF.

The chain employs TRBV29-1 and TRBJ1-1, with D hard to call. Trimming removed 1 base at V and 0 bases at J, with 9 bases between. This CDR3 is 14 amino acids long. The germline V gene has CDR1 SQVTM and CDR2 ANQGSEA. The CDR3 region is CSVEVSRLNTEAFF. The CDR3 DNA sequence: TGCAGCGTTGAAGTAAGCAGGCTGAACACTGAAGCTTTCTTT.

The genes are TRBV30 and TRBJ2-3; possible D gene TRBD2, 5 bases. Germline V lookup: CDR1 GTSNPN, CDR2 SVGIG (reference sequence). The CDR3 covers 13 residues. V was clipped by 6 bases and J by 0 bases, with 10 bases between them. The CDR3 region is CACSAVSTDTQYF. CDR3 DNA: TGTGCCTGTTCAGCGGTTAGCACAGATACGCAGTATTTT.

The chain uses TRBV5-1 and TRBJ2-1; D perhaps matches TRBD2 (5 bases). This CDR3 has 14 residues. V lost 7 bases, J lost 7 bases, and 18 bases lay in between. CDR1 and CDR2 from the germline V gene are SGHRS and YFSETQ. The DNA of the CDR3 is TGCGCCAGCTGGGGAGAAGGGCAACGTAATGAGCAGTTCTTC. Its translation: CASWGEGQRNEQFF.